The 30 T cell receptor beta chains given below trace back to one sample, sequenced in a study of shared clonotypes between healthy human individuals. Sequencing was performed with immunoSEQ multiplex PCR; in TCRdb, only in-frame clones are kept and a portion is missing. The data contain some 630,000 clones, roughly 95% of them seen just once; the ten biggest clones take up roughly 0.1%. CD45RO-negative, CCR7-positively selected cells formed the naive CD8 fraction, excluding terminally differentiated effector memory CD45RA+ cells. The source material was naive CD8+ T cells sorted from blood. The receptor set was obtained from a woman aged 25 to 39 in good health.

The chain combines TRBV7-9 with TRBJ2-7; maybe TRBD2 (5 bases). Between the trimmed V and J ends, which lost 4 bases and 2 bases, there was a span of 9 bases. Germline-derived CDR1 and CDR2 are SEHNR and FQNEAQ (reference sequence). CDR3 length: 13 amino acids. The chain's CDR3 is CASSSGYPYEQYF. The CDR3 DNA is TGTGCCAGCAGCTCGGGATATCCCTACGAGCAGTACTTC.

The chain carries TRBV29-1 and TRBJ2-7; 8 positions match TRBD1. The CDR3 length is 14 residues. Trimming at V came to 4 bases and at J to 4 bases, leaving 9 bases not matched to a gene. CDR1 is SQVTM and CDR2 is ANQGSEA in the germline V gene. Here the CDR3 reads CSVADRGSAYEQYF. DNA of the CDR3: TGCAGCGTTGCAGACAGGGGTTCGGCTTACGAGCAGTACTTC.

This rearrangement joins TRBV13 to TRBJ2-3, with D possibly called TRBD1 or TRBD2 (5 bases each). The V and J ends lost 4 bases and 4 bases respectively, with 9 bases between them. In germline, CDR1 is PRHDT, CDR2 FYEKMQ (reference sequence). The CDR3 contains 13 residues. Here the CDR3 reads CASSYGTSDTQYF. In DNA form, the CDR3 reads TGTGCCAGCAGCTACGGGACCTCAGATACGCAGTATTTT.

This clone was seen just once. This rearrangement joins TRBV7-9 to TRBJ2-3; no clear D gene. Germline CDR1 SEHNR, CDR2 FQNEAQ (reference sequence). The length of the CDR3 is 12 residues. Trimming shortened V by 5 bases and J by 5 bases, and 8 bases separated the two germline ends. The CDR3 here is CASSHRLDTQYF. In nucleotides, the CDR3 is TGTGCCAGCAGCCATAGACTAGATACGCAGTATTTT.

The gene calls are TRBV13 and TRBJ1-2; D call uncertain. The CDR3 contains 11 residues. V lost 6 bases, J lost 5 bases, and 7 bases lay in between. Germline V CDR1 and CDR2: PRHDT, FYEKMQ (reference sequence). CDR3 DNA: TGTGCCAGCAGGGAGGTTTATGGCTACACCTTC. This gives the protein CASREVYGYTF.

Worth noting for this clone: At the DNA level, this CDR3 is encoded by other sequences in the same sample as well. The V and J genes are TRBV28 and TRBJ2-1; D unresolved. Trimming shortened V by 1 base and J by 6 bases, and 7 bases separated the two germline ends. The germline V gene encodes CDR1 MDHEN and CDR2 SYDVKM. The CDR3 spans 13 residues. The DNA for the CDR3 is TGTGCCAGCAGTTTATCTCCCCGCAATGAGCAGTTCTTC. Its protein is CASSLSPRNEQFF. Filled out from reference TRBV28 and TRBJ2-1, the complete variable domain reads DVKVTQSSRYLVKRTGEKVFLECVQDMDHENMFWYRQDPGLGLRLIYFSYDVKMKEKGDIPEGYSVSREKKERFSLILESASTNQTSMYLCASSLSPRNEQFFGPGTRLTVL.

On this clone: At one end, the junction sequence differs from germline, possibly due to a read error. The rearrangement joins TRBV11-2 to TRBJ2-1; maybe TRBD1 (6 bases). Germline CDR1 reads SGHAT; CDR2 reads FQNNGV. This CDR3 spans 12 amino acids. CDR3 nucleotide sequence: TGTGCCAGCAGCCTAGACAGGTCTTGGCAGTTCTTC. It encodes CASSLDRSWQFF.

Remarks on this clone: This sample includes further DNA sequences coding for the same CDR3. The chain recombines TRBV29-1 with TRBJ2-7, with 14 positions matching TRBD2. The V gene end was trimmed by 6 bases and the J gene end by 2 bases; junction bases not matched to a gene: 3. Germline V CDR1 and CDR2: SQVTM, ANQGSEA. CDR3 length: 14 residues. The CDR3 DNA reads TGCAGCGTAGAGGGACTAGCGGGGGCCTACGAGCAGTACTTC. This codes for CSVEGLAGAYEQYF.

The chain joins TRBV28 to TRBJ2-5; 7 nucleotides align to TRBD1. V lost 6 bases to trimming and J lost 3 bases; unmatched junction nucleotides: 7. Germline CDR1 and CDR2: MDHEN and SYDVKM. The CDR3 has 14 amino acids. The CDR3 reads CASRVGRGKETQYF. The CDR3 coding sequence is TGTGCCAGCAGGGTTGGCAGGGGGAAAGAGACCCAGTACTTC.

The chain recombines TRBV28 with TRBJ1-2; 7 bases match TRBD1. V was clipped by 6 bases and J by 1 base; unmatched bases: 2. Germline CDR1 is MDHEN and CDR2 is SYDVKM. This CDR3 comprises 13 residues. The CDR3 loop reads CASSTGVNYGYTF. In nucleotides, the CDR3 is TGTGCCAGCAGCACAGGGGTTAACTATGGCTACACCTTC.

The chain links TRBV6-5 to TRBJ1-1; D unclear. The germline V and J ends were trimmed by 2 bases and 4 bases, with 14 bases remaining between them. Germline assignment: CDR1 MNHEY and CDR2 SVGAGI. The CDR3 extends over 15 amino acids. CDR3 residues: CASSYKSGSGTEAFF. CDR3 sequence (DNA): TGTGCCAGCAGTTACAAGTCGGGGAGTGGCACTGAAGCTTTCTTT.

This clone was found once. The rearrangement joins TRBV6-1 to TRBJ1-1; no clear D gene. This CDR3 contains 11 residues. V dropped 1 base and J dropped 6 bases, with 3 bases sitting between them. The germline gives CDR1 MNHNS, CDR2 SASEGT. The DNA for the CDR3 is TGTGCCAGCAGTGAAGACTCTGAAGCTTTCTTT. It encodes CASSEDSEAFF.

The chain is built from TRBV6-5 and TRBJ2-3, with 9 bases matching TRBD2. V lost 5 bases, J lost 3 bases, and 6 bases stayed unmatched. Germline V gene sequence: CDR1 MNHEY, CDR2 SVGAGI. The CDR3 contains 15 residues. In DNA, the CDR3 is TGTGCCAGCAGTATAGCGGGAGTAAGGACAGATACGCAGTATTTT. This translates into CASSIAGVRTDTQYF.

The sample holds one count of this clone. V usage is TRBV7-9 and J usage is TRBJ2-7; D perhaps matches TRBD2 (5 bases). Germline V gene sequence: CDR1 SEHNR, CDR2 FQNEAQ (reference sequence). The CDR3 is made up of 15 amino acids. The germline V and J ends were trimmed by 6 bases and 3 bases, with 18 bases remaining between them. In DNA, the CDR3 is TGTGCCAGCAGGGGCGAGAGGGAGTCACTCTACGAGCAGTACTTC. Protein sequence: CASRGERESLYEQYF.

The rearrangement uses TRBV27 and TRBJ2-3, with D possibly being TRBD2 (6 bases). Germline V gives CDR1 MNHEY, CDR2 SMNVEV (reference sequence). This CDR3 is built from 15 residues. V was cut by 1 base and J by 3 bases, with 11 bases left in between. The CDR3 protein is CASSLYRLATDTQYF. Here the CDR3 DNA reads TGTGCCAGCAGTTTATATAGGCTAGCGACAGATACGCAGTATTTT.

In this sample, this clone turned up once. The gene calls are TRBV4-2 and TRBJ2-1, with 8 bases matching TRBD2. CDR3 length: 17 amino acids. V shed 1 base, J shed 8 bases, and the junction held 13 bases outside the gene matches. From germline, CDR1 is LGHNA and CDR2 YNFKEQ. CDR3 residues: CASSQGVSGSSIDEQFF. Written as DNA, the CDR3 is TGTGCCAGCAGCCAAGGGGTCAGCGGGAGTAGTATAGATGAGCAGTTCTTC.

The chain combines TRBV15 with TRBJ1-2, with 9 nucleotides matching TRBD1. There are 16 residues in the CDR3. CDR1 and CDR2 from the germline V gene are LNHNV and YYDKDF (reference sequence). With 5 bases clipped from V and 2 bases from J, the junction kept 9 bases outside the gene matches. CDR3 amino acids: CATSSATTGGNYGYTF. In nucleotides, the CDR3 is TGTGCCACCAGCTCAGCGACGACAGGGGGGAACTATGGCTACACCTTC.

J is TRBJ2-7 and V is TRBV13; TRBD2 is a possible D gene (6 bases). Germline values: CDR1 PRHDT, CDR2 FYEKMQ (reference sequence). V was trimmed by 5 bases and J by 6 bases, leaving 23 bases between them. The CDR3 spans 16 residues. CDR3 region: CASSPFGGNSLFEQYF. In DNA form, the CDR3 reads TGTGCCAGCAGCCCCTTTGGCGGGAACTCCCTTTTCGAGCAGTACTTC. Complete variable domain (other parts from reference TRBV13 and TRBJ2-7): AAGVIQSPRHLIKEKRETATLKCYPIPRHDTVYWYQQGPGQDPQFLISFYEKMQSDKGSIPDRFSAQQFSDYHSELNMSSLELGDSALYFCASSPFGGNSLFEQYFGPGTRLTVT.

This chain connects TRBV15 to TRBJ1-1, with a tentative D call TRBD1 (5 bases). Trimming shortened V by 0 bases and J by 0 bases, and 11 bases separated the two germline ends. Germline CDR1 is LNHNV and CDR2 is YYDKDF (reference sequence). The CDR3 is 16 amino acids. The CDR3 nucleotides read TGTGCCACCAGCAGAGATCTCAGGGCCATGAACACTGAAGCTTTCTTT. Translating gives CATSRDLRAMNTEAFF.

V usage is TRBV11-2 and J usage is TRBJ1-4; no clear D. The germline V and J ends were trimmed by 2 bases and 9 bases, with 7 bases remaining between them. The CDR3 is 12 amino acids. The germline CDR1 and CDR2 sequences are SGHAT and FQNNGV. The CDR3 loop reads CASSLSRQKLFF. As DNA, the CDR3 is TGTGCCAGCAGCTTAAGTAGGCAAAAACTGTTTTTT.

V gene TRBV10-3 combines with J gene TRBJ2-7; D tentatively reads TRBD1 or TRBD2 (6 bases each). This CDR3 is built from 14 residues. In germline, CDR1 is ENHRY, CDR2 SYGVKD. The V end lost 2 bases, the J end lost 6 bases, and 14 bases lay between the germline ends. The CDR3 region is CAISEPEGGREQYF. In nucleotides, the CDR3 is TGTGCCATCAGTGAGCCGGAGGGGGGCCGCGAGCAGTACTTC.

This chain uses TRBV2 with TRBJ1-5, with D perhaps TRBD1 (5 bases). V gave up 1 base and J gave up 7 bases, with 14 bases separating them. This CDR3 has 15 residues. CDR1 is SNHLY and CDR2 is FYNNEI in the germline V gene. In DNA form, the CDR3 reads TGTGCCAGCAGTGAAGGGTTCGGGGCCCAGCAGCCCCAGCATTTT. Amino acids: CASSEGFGAQQPQHF.

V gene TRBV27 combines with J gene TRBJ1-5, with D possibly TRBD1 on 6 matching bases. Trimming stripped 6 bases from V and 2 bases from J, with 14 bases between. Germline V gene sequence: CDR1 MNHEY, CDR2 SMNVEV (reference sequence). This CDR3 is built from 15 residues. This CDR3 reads CASRTNREGNQPQHF. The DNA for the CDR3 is TGTGCCAGCAGGACAAACAGGGAAGGCAATCAGCCCCAGCATTTT.

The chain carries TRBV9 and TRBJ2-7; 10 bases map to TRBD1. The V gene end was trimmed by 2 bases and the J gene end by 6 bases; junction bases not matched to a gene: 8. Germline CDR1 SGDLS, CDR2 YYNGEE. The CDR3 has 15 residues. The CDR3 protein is CASSVSTGGFGEQYF. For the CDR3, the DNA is TGTGCCAGCAGCGTCTCGACAGGGGGCTTCGGCGAGCAGTACTTC.

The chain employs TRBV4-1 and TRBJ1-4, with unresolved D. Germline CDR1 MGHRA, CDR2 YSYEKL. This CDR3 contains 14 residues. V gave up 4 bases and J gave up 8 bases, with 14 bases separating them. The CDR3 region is CASSPLTIGEKLFF. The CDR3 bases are TGCGCCAGCAGCCCACTGACCATAGGCGAAAAACTGTTTTTT.

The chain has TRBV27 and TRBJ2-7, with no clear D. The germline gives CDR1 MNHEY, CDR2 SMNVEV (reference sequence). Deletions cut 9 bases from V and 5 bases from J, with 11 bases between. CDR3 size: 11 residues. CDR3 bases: TGTGCCAGTAAGTTGGCCGACGAGCAGTACTTC. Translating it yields CASKLADEQYF.

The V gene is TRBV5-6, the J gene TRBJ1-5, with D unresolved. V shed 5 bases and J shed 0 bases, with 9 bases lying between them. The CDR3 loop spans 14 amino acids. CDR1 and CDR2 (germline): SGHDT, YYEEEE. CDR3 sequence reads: CASSFQYSNQPQHF. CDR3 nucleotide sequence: TGTGCCAGCAGTTTTCAATATAGCAATCAGCCCCAGCATTTT.

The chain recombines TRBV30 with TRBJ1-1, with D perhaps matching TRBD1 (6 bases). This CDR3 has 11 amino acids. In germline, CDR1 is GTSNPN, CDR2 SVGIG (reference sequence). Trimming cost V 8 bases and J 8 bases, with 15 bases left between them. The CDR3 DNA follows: TGTGCCATGGGAGGGGGACCCGAAGCTTTCTTT. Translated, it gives CAMGGGPEAFF.

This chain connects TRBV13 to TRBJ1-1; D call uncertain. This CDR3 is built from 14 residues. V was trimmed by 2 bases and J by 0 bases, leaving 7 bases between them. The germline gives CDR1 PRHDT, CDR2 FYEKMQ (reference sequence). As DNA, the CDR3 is TGTGCCAGCAGCTTACTGGGAATGAACACTGAAGCTTTCTTT. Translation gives CASSLLGMNTEAFF.

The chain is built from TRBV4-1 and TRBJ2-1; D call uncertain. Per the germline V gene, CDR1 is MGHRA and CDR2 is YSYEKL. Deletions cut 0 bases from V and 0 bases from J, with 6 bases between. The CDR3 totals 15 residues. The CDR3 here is CASSQDSFSYNEQFF. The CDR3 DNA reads TGCGCCAGCAGCCAAGATTCTTTCTCCTACAATGAGCAGTTCTTC.